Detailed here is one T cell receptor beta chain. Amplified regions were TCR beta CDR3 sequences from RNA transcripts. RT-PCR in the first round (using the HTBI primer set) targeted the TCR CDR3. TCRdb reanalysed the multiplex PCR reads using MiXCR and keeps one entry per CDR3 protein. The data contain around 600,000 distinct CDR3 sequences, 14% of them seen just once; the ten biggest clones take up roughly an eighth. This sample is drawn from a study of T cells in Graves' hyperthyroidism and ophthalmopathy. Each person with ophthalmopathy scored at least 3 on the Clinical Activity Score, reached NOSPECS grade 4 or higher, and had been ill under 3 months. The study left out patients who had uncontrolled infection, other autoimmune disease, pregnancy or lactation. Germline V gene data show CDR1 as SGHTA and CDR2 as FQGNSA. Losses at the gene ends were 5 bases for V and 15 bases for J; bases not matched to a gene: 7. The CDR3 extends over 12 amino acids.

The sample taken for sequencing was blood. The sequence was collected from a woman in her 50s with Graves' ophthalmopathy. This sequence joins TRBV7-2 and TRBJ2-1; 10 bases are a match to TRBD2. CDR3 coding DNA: TGTGCCAGCAGCATCAAAGCGGGAGGGGGGTTCTTC. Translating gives CASSIKAGGGFF.